Listed below are T cell receptor beta chains from one sample, sequenced in a study of T cell responses to AZD1222 COVID-19 vaccine. This table comes from immunoSEQ multiplex PCR, and its TCRdb copy is limited to in-frame clones, with some not included. The data show 100,000 to 150,000 clones, approximately 91% seen once. The specimen was peripheral blood, collected 28 days after the second AZD1222 dose. These receptors came from an adult who received the AZD1222 COVID-19 vaccine. CDR3s include the opening cysteine and the closing phenylalanine or tryptophan. Each record gives: D gene, clone size, J gene, V gene, CDR3 protein, CDR3 DNA. The D gene is left open where the match is weak. The size entry is marked missing in some rows and otherwise reads once, few, many or a size class.

TRBD1,once,TRBJ2-7,TRBV5-1,CASRGADRGTEQYF,TGCGCCAGCAGGGGGGCGGACAGGGGGACCGAGCAGTACTTC
TRBD2,NA,TRBJ2-3,TRBV7-3,CASSSRTRAFGDTQYF,TGTGCCAGCAGTTCACGGACTAGGGCCTTTGGGGATACGCAGTATTTT
TRBD1,NA,TRBJ2-5,TRBV6-1,CASSGVQGAHSETQYF,TGTGCCAGCAGTGGCGTACAGGGGGCGCATTCGGAGACCCAGTACTTC
NA,NA,TRBJ2-7,TRBV5-1,CASSLNPGLATYEQYF,TGCGCCAGCAGCTTGAATCCCGGACTTGCGACCTACGAGCAGTACTTC
TRBD1,NA,TRBJ1-4,TRBV5-1,CASSLEPRGEYEKLFF,TGCGCCAGCAGCTTGGAGCCCAGGGGGGAGTATGAAAAACTGTTTTTT
TRBD1,NA,TRBJ1-1,TRBV6-5,CASSVSGQGFKAFF,TGTGCCAGCAGCGTATCGGGACAGGGGTTTAAAGCTTTCTTT
NA,NA,TRBJ2-7,TRBV6-5,CASSYKQTYEQYF,TGTGCCAGCAGTTACAAGCAAACCTACGAGCAGTACTTC
TRBD2,NA,TRBJ2-1,TRBV11-2,CASSANPPSASGRGEQFF,TGTGCCAGCAGCGCAAACCCACCCTCTGCTAGCGGGAGGGGTGAGCAGTTCTTC
NA,NA,TRBJ1-1,TRBV7-6,CASSLEVGSEAFF,TGTGCCAGCAGCTTAGAGGTGGGATCAGAAGCTTTCTTT
NA,once,TRBJ2-2,TRBV9,CASSVRTGELFF,TGTGCCAGCAGCGTACGCACCGGGGAGCTGTTTTTT
NA,NA,TRBJ2-7,TRBV6-5,CASSLGGSSYEQYF,TGTGCCAGCAGTTTAGGGGGGAGCTCCTACGAGCAGTACTTC
TRBD2,NA,TRBJ2-1,TRBV5-1,CASSLDRGRAEYNEQFF,TGCGCCAGCAGCTTGGACCGCGGGAGGGCCGAATACAATGAGCAGTTCTTC
NA,NA,TRBJ1-4,TRBV27,CASSLDSTNEKLFF,TGTGCCAGCAGTTTGGATTCTACTAATGAAAAACTGTTTTTT
NA,once,TRBJ1-5,TRBV30,CAWSEWVGQPQHF,TGTGCCTGGAGTGAATGGGTGGGACAGCCCCAGCATTTT
TRBD2,NA,TRBJ2-2,TRBV7-8,CASSLEAGAGELFF,TGTGCCAGCAGCCTCGAAGCGGGAGCCGGGGAGCTGTTTTTT
NA,once,TRBJ2-4,TRBV6-6,CASTYDWAGWIQYF,TGTGCCAGCACCTACGACTGGGCGGGGTGGATTCAGTACTTC
TRBD1,NA,TRBJ1-2,TRBV18,CASSPTTGRDYGYTF,TGTGCCAGCTCACCAACGACAGGGAGAGACTATGGCTACACCTTC
TRBD1,NA,TRBJ2-1,TRBV9,CASSSSGTALTNEQFF,TGTGCCAGCAGCTCCTCCGGGACAGCTCTCACCAATGAGCAGTTCTTC
NA,NA,TRBJ2-7,TRBV11-2,CASSLRWGGQIPYEQYF,TGTGCCAGCAGCTTAAGGTGGGGGGGACAAATACCCTACGAGCAGTACTTC
NA,NA,TRBJ2-1,TRBV7-8,CASSLRRSSYNEQFF,TGTGCCAGCAGCTTAAGAAGGAGCTCCTACAATGAGCAGTTCTTC
NA,NA,TRBJ1-1,TRBV6-5,CATYGEGRRNTEAFF,TGTGCCACCTACGGGGAGGGCCGCAGGAACACTGAAGCTTTCTTT
NA,NA,TRBJ1-3,TRBV13,CASSLYQGHSGNTIYF,TGTGCCAGCAGCTTATATCAGGGTCACTCTGGAAACACCATATATTTT
TRBD1,NA,TRBJ1-4,TRBV28,CASSLPGTGREKLFF,TGTGCCAGCAGTTTACCCGGGACAGGGAGAGAAAAACTGTTTTTT
NA,NA,TRBJ1-5,TRBV3-1/TRBV3-2,CASSPTWGNQPQHF,TGTGCCAGCAGCCCCACATGGGGCAATCAGCCCCAGCATTTT
TRBD2,few,TRBJ2-1,TRBV2,CASSGAGTSGFYEQFF,TGTGCCAGCAGTGGGGCCGGGACTAGCGGGTTCTATGAGCAGTTCTTC
TRBD1,few,TRBJ2-2,TRBV6-5,CASTRDRGSPGELFF,TGTGCCAGCACGCGAGACAGGGGGAGCCCCGGGGAGCTGTTTTTT
TRBD2,NA,TRBJ2-3,TRBV6-5,CASSGTRASTQYF,TGTGCCAGCAGCGGGACTAGGGCAAGTACGCAGTATTTT
TRBD2,NA,TRBJ2-7,TRBV7-3,CASSLNWAGGLYEQYF,TGTGCCAGCAGCTTAAATTGGGCGGGAGGGCTCTACGAGCAGTACTTC
NA,NA,TRBJ2-5,TRBV19,CASSMQGYGQETQYF,TGTGCCAGTAGTATGCAGGGATATGGGCAAGAGACCCAGTACTTC
TRBD2,once,TRBJ2-3,TRBV27,CASSLLAGEGTDTQYF,TGTGCCAGCAGTTTACTAGCGGGGGAGGGCACAGATACGCAGTATTTT
TRBD1,NA,TRBJ1-5,TRBV25-1,CASRTGLEPQHF,TGTGCCAGTCGGACAGGCTTGGAGCCCCAGCATTTT
TRBD1,NA,TRBJ1-6,TRBV30,CAWRTGVSPLHF,TGTGCCTGGAGGACAGGGGTTTCACCCCTCCACTTT
TRBD1,NA,TRBJ1-1,TRBV3-1/TRBV3-2,CASSPGTGLNTEAFF,TGTGCCAGCAGTCCCGGGACAGGGCTGAACACTGAAGCTTTCTTT
NA,NA,TRBJ1-1,TRBV6-1,CASSEAVEAFF,TGTGCCAGCAGTGAAGCGGTTGAAGCTTTCTTT
TRBD2,NA,TRBJ2-3,TRBV5-1,CASSLGPAGGDTDTQYF,TGCGCCAGCAGCTTGGGCCCAGCGGGAGGGGACACAGATACGCAGTATTTT
NA,once,TRBJ1-2,TRBV20-1,CSASTGQRNYGYTF,TGCAGTGCTAGTACCGGACAGCGTAACTATGGCTACACCTTC
NA,NA,TRBJ1-3,TRBV28,CASRRLSSSGNTIYF,TGTGCCAGCAGACGACTTTCTAGCTCTGGAAACACCATATATTTT
TRBD2,NA,TRBJ2-1,TRBV14,CASSQPLAGAGSSYNEQFF,TGTGCCAGCAGCCAACCTTTAGCGGGAGCGGGGAGCTCCTACAATGAGCAGTTCTTC
TRBD1,once,TRBJ1-2,TRBV5-1,CASSLPLDRDYGYTF,TGCGCCAGCAGCTTGCCCCTGGACAGGGACTATGGCTACACCTTC
NA,NA,TRBJ2-7,TRBV6-5,CASRPQGGPYEQYF,TGTGCCAGCAGACCTCAGGGGGGCCCCTACGAGCAGTACTTC
NA,few,TRBJ1-2,TRBV27,CASSFAGDGYTF,TGTGCCAGCAGTTTTGCGGGGGATGGCTACACCTTC